This T cell receptor beta chain derives from a study of regulatory T cells in long-lasting Graves disease. Study results and caveats: Patients with persistent disease shared some 3,000 public clonotypes, outpacing the 966 shared by new patients. Patients with persistent disease showed a bias toward TRBV28, TRBJ1-2 and TRBJ2-5.

Building the TCR beta libraries relied on iRepertoire HTBI primers, and CDR3 regions underwent Arm-PCR. TCRdb processed the multiplex PCR reads anew with MiXCR; each CDR3 protein has one entry. The top ten clones hold about 8.3% of a sample with over 350,000 distinct CDR3 sequences, around 16% of them seen once. As for time point: newly diagnosed GD, antithyroid drugs for less than 3 months. The TCR library used RNA extracted from PBMCs. J was trimmed by 1 base and V by 5 bases; bases with no gene match: 4. CDR1 and CDR2 from the germline V gene are KGHDR and SFDVKD. The length of the CDR3 is 14 residues. About this clonotype itself: Its specificity is unknown.

These data also featured in a second study, about T cells in Graves' hyperthyroidism and ophthalmopathy.

The TCR originated in a woman aged 40 to 50 with Graves disease. This specimen was peripheral blood mononuclear cells (PBMCs), taken at new diagnosis, from a patient treated with antithyroid drugs. The V and J genes are TRBV24-1 and TRBJ2-7, with 7 bases that match TRBD1. The CDR3 loop reads CATSAATGSYEQYF. As DNA, the CDR3 is TGTGCCACCAGTGCCGCGACAGGGTCCTACGAGCAGTACTTC.